Listed below are T cell receptor beta chains from one sample, sequenced in a study of cytotoxic CD8 clonotypes in ibrutinib-treated CLL. This table comes from immunoSEQ multiplex PCR, and its TCRdb copy is limited to in-frame clones, with some not included. The sample has 57,000 or so clones; 54% are singletons. Sequences were derived from PBMCs, sampled at disease progression, from a patient treated with ibrutinib. The receptors stem from a human donor with chronic lymphocytic leukemia. CDR3s include the opening cysteine and the closing phenylalanine or tryptophan. Clone size, where shown, is once, few, many, or a class for clones that have expanded.

j_call clone_size v_call cdr3_length cdr3_aa
TRBJ2-7 . TRBV7-8 15 CASSLNLRVDYEQYF
TRBJ2-2 few TRBV5-8 15 CASSAGILNTGELFF
TRBJ2-2 . TRBV4-2 14 CASSQKQSTGELFF
TRBJ1-5 many TRBV6-1 13 CASQQEVGQPQHF
TRBJ2-2 . TRBV6-5 16 CASSYSYRGNTGELFF
TRBJ2-3 many TRBV28 16 CASSLLQSSSTDTQYF
TRBJ2-5 . TRBV5-1 13 CASSTTVQETQYF
TRBJ1-2 . TRBV11-1 13 CASSSQDTYGYTF
TRBJ2-5 few TRBV27 14 CASSFRGSGETQYF
TRBJ2-7 . TRBV6-5 12 CASRQQGYEQYF
TRBJ2-7 . TRBV29-1 11 CSVEAGSEQYF
TRBJ1-4 few TRBV28 15 CASSLWRGGSEKLFF
TRBJ2-1 . TRBV30 14 CACVGAGPYNEQFF
TRBJ2-1 few TRBV7-3 15 CASSLSRDSYNEQFF
TRBJ1-5 few TRBV2 14 CASSDDRGGQPQHF
TRBJ1-2 . TRBV7-2 14 CASSSDPRAGRYTF
TRBJ2-1 many TRBV4-3 11 CASSQVGEQFF
TRBJ1-2 . TRBV5-6 13 CASSTRTGFGYTF
TRBJ1-1 few TRBV2 13 CASGGHTNTEAFF
TRBJ2-5 few TRBV15 15 CATSHGTSGQETQYF
TRBJ2-6 . TRBV27 17 CASSYRTGLSGANVLTF
TRBJ1-4 . TRBV5-1 14 CASSRQGLNEKLFF
TRBJ1-4 few TRBV4-2 16 CASSQDQQATNEKLFF
TRBJ2-7 few TRBV28 12 CAIKGGHYEQYF
TRBJ2-7 . TRBV5-1 15 CASRGTSGRYYEQYF
TRBJ2-7 few TRBV30 13 CAWSGTGGREQYF
TRBJ1-2 once TRBV30 13 CAWSVQGGYGYTF
TRBJ2-3 . TRBV29-1 13 CSVGGGGTDTQYF
TRBJ2-7 . TRBV7-2 13 CASGRGSTYEQYF
TRBJ2-3 few TRBV7-3 15 CASSLYAGGTDTQYF
TRBJ1-2 . TRBV28 13 CASSTGTGVGYTF
TRBJ2-3 . TRBV29-1 11 CSVRLADTQYF
TRBJ2-1 . TRBV5-6 13 CASSWGLVGEQFF
TRBJ1-1 . TRBV10-3 14 CAISRDGMNTEAFF
TRBJ1-3 . TRBV4-3 16 CASSQDVPRGGNTIYF
TRBJ1-5 few TRBV2 15 CASSEWAGGNQPQHF
TRBJ1-2 . TRBV29-1 13 CSTPGQGDYGYTF
TRBJ2-5 few TRBV19 13 CASSIEGVGTQYF
TRBJ2-7 . TRBV27 16 CASSLYTSGRTYEQYF
TRBJ1-6 . TRBV21-1 16 CASSKQHLSYNSPLHF
TRBJ2-2 . TRBV7-8 17 CASSLAASGSLPGELFF
TRBJ1-5 . TRBV10-3 16 CAISDFGTLDNQPQHF
TRBJ1-2 many TRBV27 14 CASSLTGGFYGYTF
TRBJ2-3 . TRBV4-1 16 CASSPGQGGFSDTQYF
TRBJ1-3 few TRBV30 14 CAWGTGGGGNTIYF
TRBJ1-1 few TRBV27 15 CASSLLDPMNTEAFF
TRBJ1-2 few TRBV6-5 14 CASSPTPGAYGYTF
TRBJ2-7 . TRBV28 14 CASSQGLAPYEQYF
TRBJ1-2 few TRBV6-5 12 CAAGVAPYGYTF
TRBJ2-6 . TRBV5-1 14 CASSLDVGSNVLTF
TRBJ2-7 once TRBV5-1 18 CASSLRGPLVSTSYEQYF
TRBJ2-7 . TRBV19 13 CASSIHLGGLSYF